A selection of T cell receptor beta chains follows, all from one sample in a study of molecular identifiers for immune sequencing clone quantification. TCRdb ran MiXCR on the PCR reads and lists one entry per CDR3 protein. The top ten hold 1.4% of the sample, which has approximately 63,000 distinct CDR3 sequences, over 15% seen once. Input material: naive CD8+ T cells from blood, with Jurkat cell RNA spiked in. These receptors all stem from a human donor in good health. Some libraries in this study had Jurkat cell RNA spiked in. Each CDR3 is given with its conserved first and last residue. D genes are given only for firm matches. The size field is filled for only some rows; it gives once, few, many or a size class.

cdr3_nt | cdr3_aa | d_call | clone_size | v_call | cdr3_length | j_call
TGTGCCAGCCAGGCGAAGACCGCGACCACTGAAGCTTTCTTT | CASQAKTATTEAFF | . | many | TRBV27 | 14 | TRBJ1-1
TGTGCCAGCAGTTTAGTCGCCAGCACTGAAGCTTTCTTT | CASSLVASTEAFF | . | many | TRBV27 | 13 | TRBJ1-1
TGTGCCAGCAGCGTAGTAACTGGAGATACGCAGTATTTT | CASSVVTGDTQYF | . | many | TRBV9 | 13 | TRBJ2-3
TGCGCCAGCAGTGTTGGACTAGCGGGCTACGAGCAGTACTTC | CASSVGLAGYEQYF | TRBD2 | . | TRBV10-2 | 14 | TRBJ2-7
TGTGCCAGCAGTTTAAGGCCCGGGACTAGCGGTTTCACAGATACGCAGTATTTT | CASSLRPGTSGFTDTQYF | TRBD2 | many | TRBV28 | 18 | TRBJ2-3
TGCAGTGCTAGGCTGACTAGCGGGATTACAGATACGCAGTATTTT | CSARLTSGITDTQYF | TRBD2 | many | TRBV20-1 | 15 | TRBJ2-3
TGTGCCAGCAGTACCGGGACAGGGTTCTATAGCAATCAGCCCCAGCATTTT | CASSTGTGFYSNQPQHF | TRBD1 | many | TRBV2 | 17 | TRBJ1-5
TGTGCCAGCAGCCGGACGCCTAACTATGGCTACACCTTC | CASSRTPNYGYTF | . | . | TRBV7-9 | 13 | TRBJ1-2
TGTGCCAGCAGCTCGCTAGCGGGAGGGCCCACAGATACGCAGTATTTT | CASSSLAGGPTDTQYF | TRBD2 | many | TRBV11-2 | 16 | TRBJ2-3
TGCAGTGCCGGGGCTAGCGGGCCCACCTCCTACGAGCAGTACTTC | CSAGASGPTSYEQYF | TRBD2 | few | TRBV20-1 | 15 | TRBJ2-7
TGTGCCACCAGCAGAGGGACCAGCCCTAGCACAGATACGCAGTATTTT | CATSRGTSPSTDTQYF | . | many | TRBV15 | 16 | TRBJ2-3
TGTGCCATCAGTGAAGTCAGAACCTACGAGCAGTACTTC | CAISEVRTYEQYF | . | many | TRBV10-3 | 13 | TRBJ2-7
TGTGCCAGCAGCCCGGGGTGGGGAGGTTCGGGAGAGCAGTACTTC | CASSPGWGGSGEQYF | . | many | TRBV5-4 | 15 | TRBJ2-7
TGTGCCAGCACCTGGGACAGGGACGACGAGCAGTACTTC | CASTWDRDDEQYF | TRBD1 | . | TRBV7-9 | 13 | TRBJ2-7
TGTGCCAGCAGTAAGGAAAGTATGAACACTGAAGCTTTCTTT | CASSKESMNTEAFF | . | many | TRBV27 | 14 | TRBJ1-1
TGCAGTGCTAGAGAGGGTAGCGGGAGGGGATACAATGAGCAGTTCTTC | CSAREGSGRGYNEQFF | TRBD2 | . | TRBV20-1 | 16 | TRBJ2-1
TGTGCCAGCAGGAAGGAGATGGGCAATGAGCAGTTCTTC | CASRKEMGNEQFF | . | few | TRBV7-3 | 13 | TRBJ2-1
TGTGCCAGTAGTATGCTAGCGGGTAGCACAGATACGCAGTATTTT | CASSMLAGSTDTQYF | TRBD2 | many | TRBV19 | 15 | TRBJ2-3
TGTGCCTGGGTCTTACTAGCGGGCTCCTACAATGAGCAGTTCTTC | CAWVLLAGSYNEQFF | TRBD2 | . | TRBV30 | 15 | TRBJ2-1
TGTGCCAGCAGGGGTATGAACACTGAAGCTTTCTTT | CASRGMNTEAFF | . | many | TRBV27 | 12 | TRBJ1-1
TGTGCCAGCAGCTCTATACGGAACTATGGCTACACCTTC | CASSSIRNYGYTF | . | many | TRBV11-2 | 13 | TRBJ1-2
TGTGCCAGCAGCTTTATGGGGTTGAGCACTGAAGCTTTCTTT | CASSFMGLSTEAFF | . | many | TRBV11-3 | 14 | TRBJ1-1
TGTGCCAGCAGTTTCGGGAACCTGGCGACCCAGTACTTC | CASSFGNLATQYF | . | many | TRBV28 | 13 | TRBJ2-5
TGTGCCAGCAGTATAGGAGCGGGAGGGACCTACGAGCAGTACTTC | CASSIGAGGTYEQYF | TRBD2 | many | TRBV27 | 15 | TRBJ2-7
TGTGCCAGCAGCGGGACGGCGACCTACGAGCAGTACTTC | CASSGTATYEQYF | . | many | TRBV28 | 13 | TRBJ2-7
TGCGCCAGCAGCCAGTATGGACAATTGGGCAATCAGCCCCAGCATTTT | CASSQYGQLGNQPQHF | . | many | TRBV4-1 | 16 | TRBJ1-5
TGTGCCAGCAGCCCTCGGGACTCCATTTACGAGCAGTACTTC | CASSPRDSIYEQYF | . | few | TRBV5-4 | 14 | TRBJ2-7
TGTGCCAGCAGCCAATTTGGGCCGGGATTCACAGATACGCAGTATTTT | CASSQFGPGFTDTQYF | . | many | TRBV14 | 16 | TRBJ2-3
TGTGCCGGCTCGACAGGGGGTAATAGCAATCAGCCCCAGCATTTT | CAGSTGGNSNQPQHF | TRBD1 | many | TRBV30 | 15 | TRBJ1-5
TGTGCCAGCAGTGAAGGGACCCAGTACTTC | CASSEGTQYF | . | . | TRBV2 | 10 | TRBJ2-5
TGTGCCAGCAGTCTCCAGCCAGGGGCAGATACGCAGTATTTT | CASSLQPGADTQYF | . | many | TRBV28 | 14 | TRBJ2-3
TGTGCCAGCAGCCCACCGGCCTCCTCTGGAAACACCATATATTTT | CASSPPASSGNTIYF | . | . | TRBV7-9 | 15 | TRBJ1-3
TGTGCCAGCAGCCCCCAGCCTAGCGGAACCGGGGAGCTGTTTTTT | CASSPQPSGTGELFF | TRBD2 | few | TRBV14 | 15 | TRBJ2-2
TGCGCCAGCAGCTTGGAGGTAGGACTAACGAACACCGGGGAGCTGTTTTTT | CASSLEVGLTNTGELFF | . | many | TRBV5-1 | 17 | TRBJ2-2
TGCAGCGTTCGCGCTGGAGGGACAGCTGGAAACACCATATATTTT | CSVRAGGTAGNTIYF | TRBD1 | few | TRBV29-1 | 15 | TRBJ1-3
TGTGCCAGCAGTTTGGGGGCCGCTAGCACAGATACGCAGTATTTT | CASSLGAASTDTQYF | . | few | TRBV27 | 15 | TRBJ2-3
TGTGCCAGCAGTTTGGGCAGGGAGTACACTGAAGCTTTCTTT | CASSLGREYTEAFF | . | . | TRBV12-3/TRBV12-4 | 14 | TRBJ1-1
TGTGCCAGCAGCTTCCTCACGACAGGAACGACCTACGAGCAGTACTTC | CASSFLTTGTTYEQYF | . | . | TRBV11-2 | 16 | TRBJ2-7
TGCGCCAGCGGCGCCGGGACTCATTACGAGCAGTACTTC | CASGAGTHYEQYF | . | . | TRBV5-1 | 13 | TRBJ2-7
TGTGCCAGCAGCTTGGGGGGGGACAGATGGTTCTTC | CASSLGGDRWFF | . | . | TRBV5-3 | 12 | TRBJ2-1
TGTGCCAGCAGCGTCGGACAGGGCTACGAGCAGTACTTC | CASSVGQGYEQYF | TRBD1 | . | TRBV7-8 | 13 | TRBJ2-7
TGTGCCGGCAGCTTAACGCAAACAACTAATGAAAAACTGTTTTTT | CAGSLTQTTNEKLFF | . | many | TRBV7-8 | 15 | TRBJ1-4